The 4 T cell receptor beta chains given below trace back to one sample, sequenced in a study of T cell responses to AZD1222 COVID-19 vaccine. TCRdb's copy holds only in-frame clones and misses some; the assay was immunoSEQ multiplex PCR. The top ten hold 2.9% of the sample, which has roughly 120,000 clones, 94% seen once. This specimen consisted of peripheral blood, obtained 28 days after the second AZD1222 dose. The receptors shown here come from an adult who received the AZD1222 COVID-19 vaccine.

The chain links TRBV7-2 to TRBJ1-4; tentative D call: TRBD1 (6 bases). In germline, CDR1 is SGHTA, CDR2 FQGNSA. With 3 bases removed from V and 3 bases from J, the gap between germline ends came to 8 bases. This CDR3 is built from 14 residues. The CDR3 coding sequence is TGTGCCAGCAGCTTGGGGGCGGCTAATGAAAAACTGTTTTTT. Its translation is CASSLGAANEKLFF.

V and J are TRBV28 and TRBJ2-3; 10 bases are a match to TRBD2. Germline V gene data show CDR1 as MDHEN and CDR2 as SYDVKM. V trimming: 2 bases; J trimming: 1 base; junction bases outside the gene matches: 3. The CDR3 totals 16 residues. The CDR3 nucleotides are TGTGCCAGCAGTTTAACAAGCGGGGGGGGCACAGATACGCAGTATTTT. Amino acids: CASSLTSGGGTDTQYF. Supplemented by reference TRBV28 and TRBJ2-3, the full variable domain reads DVKVTQSSRYLVKRTGEKVFLECVQDMDHENMFWYRQDPGLGLRLIYFSYDVKMKEKGDIPEGYSVSREKKERFSLILESASTNQTSMYLCASSLTSGGGTDTQYFGPGTRLTVL.

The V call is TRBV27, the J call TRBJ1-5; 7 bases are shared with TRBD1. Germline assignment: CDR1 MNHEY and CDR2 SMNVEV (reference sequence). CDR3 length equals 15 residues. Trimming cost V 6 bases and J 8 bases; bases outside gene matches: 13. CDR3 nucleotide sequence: TGTGCCAGCAGACCTCGGACAGGCCCACGAGAGCCCCAGCATTTT. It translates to CASRPRTGPREPQHF.

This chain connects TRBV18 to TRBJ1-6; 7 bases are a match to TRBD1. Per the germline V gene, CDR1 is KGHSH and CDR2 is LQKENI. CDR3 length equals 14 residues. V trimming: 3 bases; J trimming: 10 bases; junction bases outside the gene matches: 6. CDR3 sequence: CASSPDRDGSPLHF. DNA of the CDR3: TGTGCCAGCTCACCTGACAGGGACGGGTCACCCCTCCACTTT.